This TCR beta chain comes out of a study of blood T cell repertoires in COVID-19. The method was immunoSEQ multiplex PCR; TCRdb's version includes in-frame clones alone and lacks a portion of them. The sample consists of 200,000 to 250,000 clones, around 90% of them appearing once. Sequencing was carried out using peripheral blood. The TCR sequence derives from a man aged 30 to 39 with COVID-19, enrolled during active disease.

For the CDR3, the DNA is TGTGCCAGCAGACGGACAGGGGGCAATGGCTACACCTTC. It is translated as CASRRTGGNGYTF. V usage is TRBV12-3 or TRBV12-4 and J usage is TRBJ1-2, with 11 positions matching TRBD1. The CDR3 length is 13 residues. The J segment lost 6 bases and the V segment lost 6 bases, leaving 3 bases of the junction unmatched.